These 26 T cell receptor beta chains came from one sample sequenced in a study of tumor-infiltrating lymphocytes in primary liver carcinoma. Germline DNA was also extracted, and blood RNA derived from unsorted whole blood. Production of TCR beta cDNA used 400 to 600 ng total RNA together with a constant-region primer. ARM-PCR, slightly modified, supplied the TCR beta libraries through three nested multiplex PCR rounds. A C-beta reverse primer was combined with TRBV1-TRBV30 forward primers in the first two PCR rounds, and each round had 10 cycles. Via MiXCR, TCRdb re-called the multiplex PCR reads, giving one row per CDR3 protein. This table holds roughly 330,000 distinct CDR3 sequences, roughly two thirds found once. Sequenced input: peripheral blood. The receptors come from a man aged 35-49 years with primary liver carcinoma and hepatitis B virus infection.

About this clonotype itself: This may be a read error: a much more frequent sequence differs by one nucleotide. V usage is TRBV11-2 and J usage is TRBJ1-2; D is perhaps TRBD1 (5 bases). CDR1 is SGHAT, CDR2 FQNNGV, per germline. The CDR3 sequence is 15 residues long. The CDR3 nucleotides are TGTGCCCGCAGGTTAGGCCGGGCGGGGGACTATGGCTACACCTTC. Its translation: CARRLGRAGDYGYTF.

The table lists this clonotype with a few counts. The chain couples TRBV12-3 or TRBV12-4 to TRBJ2-3, with TRBD1 as a possible D gene (6 bases). Between the trimmed V and J ends, which lost 5 bases and 11 bases, there was a span of 17 bases. The CDR3 is made up of 13 amino acids. The CDR3 loop is CASSTPGRTVQYF. The DNA for the CDR3 is TGTGCCAGCAGTACTCCCGGACGGACAGTGCAGTATTTT.

This clonotype was detected once. The junction and the germline gene differ at one end; a read error may be behind it. This chain links TRBV28 with TRBJ2-5; D is tentatively TRBD1 or TRBD2 (5 bases each). CDR3 length: 15 amino acids. Germline V gene data show CDR1 as MDHEN and CDR2 as SYDVKM. The CDR3 region has the DNA TGTGCCAGCAGTCCTAACGTGGGACGGCAAGCGACCCAGTACTTC. Protein product: CASSPNVGRQATQYF.

The genes are TRBV6-2 or TRBV6-3 and TRBJ1-2, with D unclear. The V end lost 7 bases, the J end lost 8 bases, and 11 bases lay between the germline ends. CDR3 size: 11 residues. The germline CDR1 and CDR2 sequences are MNHEY and SVGEGT. CDR3 sequence reads: CASTSMGGYTF. CDR3 coding DNA: TGTGCCAGCACATCGATGGGGGGCTACACCTTC.

The rearrangement uses TRBV5-1 and TRBJ1-1; 8 bases fit TRBD1. The J segment lost 5 bases and the V segment lost 3 bases, leaving 6 bases of the junction unmatched. From germline, CDR1 is SGHRS and CDR2 YFSETQ. CDR3 length equals 14 residues. For the CDR3, the DNA is TGCGCCAGCAGCTCCTCAACAGGGGGTACTGAAGCTTTCTTT. The encoded protein is CASSSSTGGTEAFF. Filled out from reference TRBV5-1 and TRBJ1-1, the complete variable domain reads KAGVTQTPRYLIKTRGQQVTLSCSPISGHRSVSWYQQTPGQGLQFLFEYFSETQRNKGNFPGRFSGRQFSNSRSEMNVSTLELGDSALYLCASSSSTGGTEAFFGQGTRLTVV.

This clonotype was observed a few times. The chain's CDR3 is CASSLRGMDTQYF. The DNA for the CDR3 is TGTGCCAGCAGCCTTAGGGGAATGGATACGCAGTATTTT. This chain uses TRBV5-5 with TRBJ2-3; tentative D call: TRBD1 (5 bases). The CDR3 has 13 residues. V lost 4 bases to trimming and J lost 6 bases, with 12 bases between them. Germline loops: CDR1 SGHKS, CDR2 YYEKEE (reference sequence).

V usage is TRBV24-1 and J usage is TRBJ2-3, with no clear D. The CDR3 contains 12 residues. V was shortened by 5 bases and J by 6 bases, with 8 bases between the two germline ends. Per the germline V gene, CDR1 is KGHDR and CDR2 is SFDVKD. The CDR3 spells CATSVRSDTQYF. The DNA for the CDR3 is TGTGCCACCAGTGTTCGGAGCGATACGCAGTATTTT.

The J gene is TRBJ1-6, the V gene TRBV11-2; possible D gene TRBD1, 5 bases. CDR1 is SGHAT, CDR2 FQNNGV, per germline. Trimming pared 7 bases from V and 14 bases from J, leaving 24 bases between. The CDR3 length is 15 residues. The CDR3 protein is CASTRAGLESTSLHF. The CDR3 coding sequence is TGTGCCAGCACTAGAGCAGGGTTAGAGTCTACATCCCTCCACTTT.

Details on this clonotype: The junction differs from germline at one of its ends, possibly a read error. This rearrangement joins TRBV9 to TRBJ1-2; TRBD1 might be the D (5 bases). Germline lookup yields CDR1 SGDLS and CDR2 YYNGEE. CDR3 length: 14 amino acids. The CDR3 sequence is CASSVDGTKYGYTF. DNA for the CDR3: TGTGCCAGCAGCGTAGATGGGACTAAGTATGGCTACACCTTC.

Note on this clonotype: A read error may be the cause here, since a much bigger clone is one base away. The gene calls are TRBV4-1 and TRBJ2-7; the D call may be TRBD1 or TRBD2 (5 bases each). The CDR3 sequence is 17 residues long. CDR1 and CDR2 from the germline V gene are MGHRA and YSYEKL. CDR3 sequence reads: CASSQTTSGRVTYGQYF. For the CDR3, the DNA is TGCGCCAGCAGCCAAACGACCTCGGGACGGGTGACCTACGGGCAGTACTTC.

The J gene is TRBJ2-3, the V gene TRBV28; a possible D gene is TRBD1 (6 bases). V was cut by 10 bases and J by 7 bases, with 24 bases left in between. CDR3 length equals 15 residues. Germline assignment: CDR1 MDHEN and CDR2 SYDVKM. This CDR3 reads CATRVGAEKIHTQYF. The DNA of the CDR3 is TGTGCCACTCGAGTGGGGGCTGAAAAAATACATACGCAGTATTTT.

The rearrangement joins TRBV7-9 to TRBJ2-3; 8 bases map to TRBD1. This CDR3 region has 13 residues. The germline V gene has CDR1 SEHNR and CDR2 FQNEAQ (reference sequence). V shed 2 bases, J shed 9 bases, and the junction held 4 bases outside the gene matches. CDR3: CASSLPGTGTQYF. Written as DNA, the CDR3 is TGTGCCAGCAGCTTACCCGGGACAGGCACGCAGTATTTT. The whole variable domain, remainder taken from reference TRBV7-9 and TRBJ2-3, is DTGVSQNPRHKITKRGQNVTFRCDPISEHNRLYWYRQTLGQGPEFLTYFQNEAQLEKSRLLSDRFSAERPKGSFSTLEIQRTEQGDSAMYLCASSLPGTGTQYFGPGTRLTVL.

To note about this clonotype: A read error may explain this, as a much larger clone is one base away. The chain combines TRBV5-6 with TRBJ2-1; TRBD2 aligns across 10 bases. The germline gives CDR1 SGHDT, CDR2 YYEEEE. This CDR3 spans 17 amino acids. The V gene end was trimmed by 3 bases and the J gene end by 9 bases; junction bases not matched to a gene: 15. Here the CDR3 reads CASSSPTSGVLPTEQFF. CDR3 DNA sequence: TGTGCCAGCAGCTCGCCAACTAGCGGGGTGCTCCCAACTGAGCAGTTCTTC.

In regard to this clonotype: This sequence may be a read error, since a much larger clone differs from it by one base. The chain couples TRBV30 to TRBJ2-6; possible D gene TRBD2, 6 bases. Germline V lookup: CDR1 GTSNPN, CDR2 SVGIG (reference sequence). The CDR3 runs 13 residues. The CDR3 DNA is TGTGCCCGGAGGGGCTCTGGGGCCAACGTCCTGACTTTC. This codes for CARRGSGANVLTF.

To note about this clonotype: One end of the junction varies from germline; a read error may be responsible. The genes are TRBV11-2 and TRBJ2-3; tentatively, D is TRBD2 (5 bases). This CDR3 has 13 amino acids. Germline loops: CDR1 SGHAT, CDR2 FQNNGV. The CDR3 bases are TGTGCCAGCAGCCGACCTAGCATAGATATGCAGTATTTT. Protein product: CASSRPSIDMQYF.

The sample holds one count of this clonotype. The CDR3 is CAWTPVTDTQYF. The CDR3 DNA sequence: TGTGCCTGGACTCCAGTGACAGATACGCAGTATTTT. The chain carries TRBV30 and TRBJ2-3; D is unresolved. V was clipped by 4 bases and J by 3 bases, with 8 bases between them. The CDR3 runs to 12 residues. Germline CDR1 GTSNPN, CDR2 SVGIG (reference sequence).

The DNA for the CDR3 is TGCGCCAGCAGCGTAGATTACTACGAGCAGTACTTC. Encoded protein: CASSVDYYEQYF. The chain recombines TRBV5-1 with TRBJ2-7; D gene uncertain. V lost 4 bases and J 3 bases, leaving 8 bases between the germline ends. CDR3 length: 12 residues. Germline CDR1 and CDR2: SGHRS and YFSETQ.

The chain has TRBV12-3 or TRBV12-4 and TRBJ2-1, with TRBD2 matching over 9 bases. CDR3 length: 16 residues. Losses at the gene ends were 4 bases for V and 3 bases for J; bases not matched to a gene: 7. The CDR3 is CASSSFSGSFYNEQFF. The CDR3 DNA reads TGTGCCAGCAGTTCATTTAGCGGGAGTTTCTACAATGAGCAGTTCTTC.

This chain uses TRBV6-5 with TRBJ2-2, with D possibly TRBD1 on 6 matching bases. CDR3 size: 15 residues. In germline, CDR1 is MNHEY, CDR2 SVGAGI. The germline V and J ends were trimmed by 4 bases and 6 bases, with 15 bases remaining between them. CDR3 in amino acids: CASSSPRGMAGELFF. CDR3 nucleotide sequence: TGTGCCAGCAGTTCTCCGAGGGGGATGGCCGGGGAGCTGTTTTTT.

A note on this clonotype: Possible read error: a much larger clone is one base away. V is TRBV4-2 and J is TRBJ1-6; no definite D call. The V end was cut by 2 bases, the J end by 0 bases, with 8 bases between. Germline V gene data show CDR1 as LGHNA and CDR2 as YNFKEQ. The CDR3 loop spans 16 amino acids. CDR3 coding DNA: TGTGCCAGCAGCCAAATCGAGGACTCCTATAATTCACCCCTCCACTTT. Its translation is CASSQIEDSYNSPLHF.

Turning to this clonotype: One base away lies a much larger clone, so this may be a sequencing read error. V is TRBV6-1 and J is TRBJ2-3; 7 bases match TRBD2. V lost 7 bases and J lost 3; bases outside the gene matches: 7. The CDR3 has 14 residues. CDR1 MNHNS and CDR2 SASEGT come from the germline V gene. CDR3 coding DNA: TGTGCCAGCAAATCGGGGGGTAGAACAGATACGCAGTATTTT. Its protein is CASKSGGRTDTQYF.

The chain couples TRBV4-1 to TRBJ1-2; possible D gene TRBD1, 6 bases. V dropped 0 bases and J dropped 11 bases, with 28 bases sitting between them. The CDR3 consists of 18 residues. Germline V gene data show CDR1 as MGHRA and CDR2 as YSYEKL. The CDR3 DNA sequence: TGCGCCAGCAGCCAAGAGATACAGGGCCTGTGGCAAAACTATAGTTACACCTTC. This encodes CASSQEIQGLWQNYSYTF.

A note on this clonotype: A read error may be the cause here, since a much bigger clone is one base away. The CDR3 does not end in the conserved phenylalanine or tryptophan, so this is likely a read error. Here the CDR3 DNA reads TGTGCCATCAGTACCGGGACAGGGGGCTACGAGCAGTACTCC. This codes for CAISTGTGGYEQYS. This chain uses TRBV10-3 with TRBJ2-7; 11 nucleotides agree with TRBD1. V was clipped by 5 bases and J by 3 bases; unmatched bases: 3. CDR1 ENHRY and CDR2 SYGVKD come from the germline V gene. The CDR3 length is 14 residues.

Points on this clonotype: This may be a read error, as it is one base from a much larger clone. The V call is TRBV6-6, the J call TRBJ2-1; D remains ambiguous. V dropped 6 bases and J dropped 6 bases, with 12 bases sitting between them. The CDR3 totals 13 residues. Germline CDR1 is MNHNY and CDR2 is SVGAGI (reference sequence). The CDR3 sequence: CASRPPLSNEQFF. Written as DNA, the CDR3 is TGTGCCAGCAGGCCTCCTTTGAGCAATGAGCAGTTCTTC.

On this clonotype: Just one base apart from a much larger clone, this may be a read error. V and J are TRBV6-1 and TRBJ1-1; TRBD1 is a possible D gene (5 bases). V lost 1 base and J lost 7, with 13 bases in between. The CDR3 consists of 14 residues. Per the germline V gene, CDR1 is MNHNS and CDR2 is SASEGT. Here the CDR3 reads CASSEDGGGIEAFF. For the CDR3, the DNA is TGTGCCAGCAGTGAAGACGGGGGAGGCATTGAAGCTTTCTTT.

This clonotype was seen ten or more times. Germline and junction disagree at one end, which may indicate a read error. This rearrangement joins TRBV10-3 to TRBJ2-1; 9 positions agree with TRBD1. Germline assignment: CDR1 ENHRY and CDR2 SYGVKD. The CDR3 totals 11 residues. The CDR3 here is CAISDRDRVVF. The CDR3 DNA reads TGTGCCATCAGTGACCGGGACAGGGTTGTCTTC.